The 23 T cell receptor beta chains presented below share a single source sample, sequenced in a study of blood T cell repertoires in COVID-19. Clones were sequenced by immunoSEQ multiplex PCR, and TCRdb holds only the in-frame ones, with some missing. The sample gives approximately 250,000 clones, around 90% of which show up once; 2% to 2.5% is in the top ten. Input material: PBMCs or T cells enriched from blood (not recorded which). Source of these receptors: a woman aged 60-70 years in a cohort exposed to, infected with or recovered from COVID-19 (not recorded which).

Regarding this clone: Here the CDR3 omits its conserved ending phenylalanine or tryptophan, so a read error is the likely source. The limits of the CDR3 on the DNA are not certain, so only TCRdb's listed CDR3 is given. The chain carries TRBV6-5 and TRBJ1-2; the table's D call of TRBD1 was not tested on the DNA. The CDR3 region is 12 residues in length, termini included. The germline V gene has CDR1 MNHEY and CDR2 SVGAGI. The CDR3 protein is CASSLDRTLTFY.

The V gene is TRBV18, the J gene TRBJ1-3; 7 bases align to TRBD1. The germline CDR1 and CDR2 sequences are KGHSH and LQKENI. The CDR3 consists of 15 residues. V lost 0 bases and J lost 2; bases outside the gene matches: 1. This chain's CDR3 is CASSPPDRAGNTIYF. CDR3 DNA: TGTGCCAGCTCACCACCCGACAGGGCTGGAAACACCATATATTTT.

This chain connects TRBV5-1 to TRBJ2-2; possible D gene TRBD1, 5 bases. V lost 0 bases and J 4 bases, leaving 7 bases between the germline ends. CDR1 SGHRS and CDR2 YFSETQ come from the germline V gene. The CDR3 totals 14 residues. The CDR3 is CASSLEGRTGELFF. CDR3 DNA sequence: TGCGCCAGCAGCTTGGAGGGGCGCACCGGGGAGCTGTTTTTT.

The chain recombines TRBV5-4 with TRBJ2-1; D is undetermined. CDR3 length equals 13 residues. Between the trimmed V and J ends, which lost 0 bases and 10 bases, there was a span of 11 bases. Germline assignment: CDR1 SGHNT and CDR2 YYREEE (reference sequence). The CDR3 reads CASSLERRKEQFF. CDR3 DNA sequence: TGTGCCAGCAGCTTGGAGCGCAGAAAGGAGCAGTTCTTC.

As DNA, the CDR3 is TGTGCCAGCAGTTATAGCGGGGGGTACAATGAGCAGTTCTTC. Its translation: CASSYSGGYNEQFF. This chain links TRBV11-2 with TRBJ2-1, with 10 bases identical to TRBD2. CDR1 and CDR2 from the germline V gene are SGHAT and FQNNGV. The CDR3 is 14 residues long. Trimming took 6 bases from V and 4 from J; bases not matched to a gene: 3.

This clone was recorded only once. The CDR3 reads CASSPPLAPSYNEQFF. CDR3 sequence (DNA): TGTGCCAGCAGCCCCCCCCTAGCGCCCTCCTACAATGAGCAGTTCTTC. The chain recombines TRBV7-2 with TRBJ2-1, with a tentative D call TRBD2 (6 bases). V was trimmed by 5 bases and J by 0 bases, leaving 14 bases between them. The CDR3 covers 16 residues. Germline V lookup: CDR1 SGHTA, CDR2 FQGNSA.

The chain is built from TRBV5-1 and TRBJ1-2; D is ambiguous. There are 13 residues in the CDR3. V was cut by 1 base and J by 3 bases, with 7 bases left in between. CDR1 is SGHRS, CDR2 YFSETQ, per germline. The CDR3 bases are TGCGCCAGCAGCTTGCCCGGGGACTATGGCTACACCTTC. Protein: CASSLPGDYGYTF.

This chain's CDR3 is CASKLWDITYEQYF. CDR3 bases: TGTGCCAGCAAGCTCTGGGACATCACCTACGAGCAGTACTTC. The rearrangement joins TRBV6-5 to TRBJ2-7, with D maybe TRBD1 (6 bases). CDR3 length equals 14 residues. V shed 7 bases and J shed 2 bases, with 15 bases lying between them. Per germline, CDR1 MNHEY and CDR2 SVGAGI.

The rearrangement links TRBV7-3 to TRBJ1-5, with 11 bases matching TRBD1. The V gene's germline CDR1 is SGHTA and CDR2 FQGTGA. V trimming: 5 bases; J trimming: 0 bases; junction bases outside the gene matches: 9. The CDR3 sequence is 18 residues long. The CDR3 DNA follows: TGTGCCAGCAGCCCAAACCCGGACAGGGGGCATAGCAATCAGCCCCAGCATTTT. This sequence encodes CASSPNPDRGHSNQPQHF.

This chain uses TRBV9 with TRBJ2-1; perhaps TRBD1 as D (5 bases). This CDR3 spans 14 amino acids. Trimming left V 0 bases short and J 9 bases short, with 13 bases between. Per germline, CDR1 SGDLS and CDR2 YYNGEE. CDR3 region: CASSVVVARGEQFF. The CDR3 DNA reads as TGTGCCAGCAGCGTAGTAGTAGCAAGGGGTGAGCAGTTCTTC.

The CDR3 region has the DNA TGTGCCAGCAGCTACGTGACTAGCGGGATACCTGAGCAGTTCTTC. Amino acids: CASSYVTSGIPEQFF. The rearrangement joins TRBV3-1 (or the pseudogene TRBV3-2) to TRBJ2-1; the match to TRBD2 covers 11 bases. V dropped 5 bases and J dropped 9; count of bases not matched to a gene: 9. Germline loops: CDR1 LGHDT, CDR2 YNNKEL (reference sequence). The CDR3 is 15 amino acids.

The chain joins TRBV29-1 to TRBJ2-3; 7 bases agree with TRBD1. With V trimmed by 8 bases and J by 0 bases, 8 bases remained unmatched. CDR3 length: 14 amino acids. Germline V lookup: CDR1 SQVTM, CDR2 ANQGSEA. CDR3 residues: CSSEGAVSTDTQYF. CDR3 sequence (DNA): TGCAGCTCCGAGGGGGCAGTTAGCACAGATACGCAGTATTTT.

This sequence joins TRBV2 and TRBJ1-5; TRBD1 agrees at 9 bases. Trimming took 4 bases from V and 2 from J; bases not matched to a gene: 6. There are 16 residues in the CDR3. Germline-derived CDR1 and CDR2 are SNHLY and FYNNEI. The CDR3 sequence: CASSGGTGSGNQPQHF. CDR3 DNA: TGTGCCAGCAGTGGGGGGACAGGGTCGGGCAATCAGCCCCAGCATTTT.

The chain combines TRBV12-3 or TRBV12-4 with TRBJ1-1, with D perhaps TRBD1 (6 bases). Trimming cost V 3 bases and J 5 bases, with 10 bases left between them. This CDR3 spans 13 amino acids. The CDR3 region has the DNA TGTGCCAGCAGTTTGGGACAAGAAACTGAAGCTTTCTTT. Translating it yields CASSLGQETEAFF.

The chain recombines TRBV25-1 with TRBJ2-3; TRBD2 aligns across 14 bases. Germline CDR1 MGHDK, CDR2 SYGVNS. The CDR3 covers 18 residues. J lost 0 bases, V lost 3 bases, and 5 bases had no gene match. Here the CDR3 DNA reads TGTGCCAGCAGTGAGGGACTAGCGGGAGACGCTAGCACAGATACGCAGTATTTT. This translates into CASSEGLAGDASTDTQYF.

This chain connects TRBV6-5 to TRBJ2-1, with 11 bases that match TRBD2. Per the germline V gene, CDR1 is MNHEY and CDR2 is SVGAGI. Trimming cost V 4 bases and J 4 bases; bases outside gene matches: 3. The CDR3 consists of 15 residues. The CDR3 sequence: CASSFGTSGYNEQFF. The CDR3 coding sequence is TGTGCCAGCAGTTTTGGGACTAGCGGTTACAATGAGCAGTTCTTC.

The chain links TRBV13 to TRBJ1-1; 9 positions agree with TRBD1. V gave up 5 bases and J gave up 4 bases; unmatched junction bases: 14. Germline CDR1 reads PRHDT; CDR2 reads FYEKMQ (reference sequence). The CDR3 has 17 amino acids. CDR3 nucleotide sequence: TGTGCCAGCAGCCCTACACTCCTGGACAGGGGAAGCACTGAAGCTTTCTTT. Its protein product is CASSPTLLDRGSTEAFF.

The CDR3 coding sequence is TGTGCCAGCAATCTAGTTGCCCCCTACAATGAGCAGTTCTTC. Protein product: CASNLVAPYNEQFF. The chain uses TRBV28 and TRBJ2-1; D is unresolved. Germline V gene data show CDR1 as MDHEN and CDR2 as SYDVKM. Between the trimmed V and J ends, which lost 7 bases and 2 bases, there was a span of 12 bases. This CDR3 has 14 amino acids. The entire variable domain, with the rest obtained from reference TRBV28 and TRBJ2-1, is as follows: DVKVTQSSRYLVKRTGEKVFLECVQDMDHENMFWYRQDPGLGLRLIYFSYDVKMKEKGDIPEGYSVSREKKERFSLILESASTNQTSMYLCASNLVAPYNEQFFGPGTRLTVL.

This sequence joins TRBV3-1 (or the pseudogene TRBV3-2) and TRBJ2-3; D gene ambiguous. With 3 bases removed from V and 4 bases from J, the gap between germline ends came to 17 bases. The CDR3 has 16 amino acids. The germline CDR1 and CDR2 sequences are LGHDT and YNNKEL (reference sequence). The CDR3 reads CASSQVSRLVPDTQYF. The CDR3 DNA reads as TGTGCCAGCAGCCAGGTTTCCCGGCTAGTCCCAGATACGCAGTATTTT.

The sample holds a few counts of this clone. The CDR3 DNA reads as TGTGCCAGCAGTCCCGGGCCGGGAAATAAAGGCTACACCTTC. This sequence encodes CASSPGPGNKGYTF. The chain is built from TRBV27 and TRBJ1-2; no clear D. The V end lost 5 bases, the J end lost 8 bases, and 18 bases lay between the germline ends. This CDR3 has 14 residues. Germline lookup yields CDR1 MNHEY and CDR2 SMNVEV (reference sequence).

This sequence joins TRBV7-9 and TRBJ2-1; D is uncertain. The length of the CDR3 is 15 residues. The germline gives CDR1 SEHNR, CDR2 FQNEAQ (reference sequence). Trimming shortened V by 6 bases and J by 2 bases, and 14 bases separated the two germline ends. The CDR3 bases are TGTGCCAGCAGTCCCCTGGAGTTTACCTACAATGAGCAGTTCTTC. Its protein is CASSPLEFTYNEQFF.

Written as DNA, the CDR3 is TGTGCCAGCAGTGATTCTCACAGCTCCTACAATGAGCAGTTCTTC. Residues: CASSDSHSSYNEQFF. This chain connects TRBV2 to TRBJ2-1; D unresolved. Per the germline V gene, CDR1 is SNHLY and CDR2 is FYNNEI. The length of the CDR3 is 15 residues. V dropped 3 bases and J dropped 0 bases, with 9 bases sitting between them.

The chain carries TRBV12-3 or TRBV12-4 and TRBJ2-7, with 10 positions matching TRBD1. CDR3 length: 13 residues. V trimming: 8 bases; J trimming: 2 bases; junction bases outside the gene matches: 3. The CDR3 DNA follows: TGTGCCAGCTGGGGGACAGGGGCCTACGAGCAGTACTTC. This translates into CASWGTGAYEQYF.